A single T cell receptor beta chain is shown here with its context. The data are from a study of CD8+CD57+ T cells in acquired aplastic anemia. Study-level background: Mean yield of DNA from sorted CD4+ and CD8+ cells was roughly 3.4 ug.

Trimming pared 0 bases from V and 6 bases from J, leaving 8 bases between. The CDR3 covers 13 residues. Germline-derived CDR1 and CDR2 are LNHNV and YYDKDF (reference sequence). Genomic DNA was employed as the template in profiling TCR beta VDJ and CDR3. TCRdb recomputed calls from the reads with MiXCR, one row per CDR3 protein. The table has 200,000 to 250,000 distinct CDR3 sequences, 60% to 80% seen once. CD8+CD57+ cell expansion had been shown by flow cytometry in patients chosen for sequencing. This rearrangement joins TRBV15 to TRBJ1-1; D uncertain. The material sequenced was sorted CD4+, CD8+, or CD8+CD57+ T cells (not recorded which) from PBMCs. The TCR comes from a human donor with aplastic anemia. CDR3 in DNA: TGTGCCACCAGCAGAGATAGACCATCTGAAGCTTTCTTT. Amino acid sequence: CATSRDRPSEAFF.